This T cell receptor (beta chain) is from a study of cytomegalovirus exposure and HLA in healthy donors. Germline lookup yields CDR1 SGHAT and CDR2 FQNNGV. Unmatched junction bases numbered 3, after V lost 3 bases and J lost 1 base. CDR3 length equals 14 residues. PCR employed 60 Vbeta and 13 Jbeta primers. Sequencing was performed with immunoSEQ multiplex PCR; in TCRdb, only in-frame clones are kept and a portion is missing. The sample holds 150,000 or so clones; more than 75% are singletons and the top ten take roughly 13%. This clone was recorded once. As yet, its antigen is unknown. Findings and limits, study-wide: Among TCR sequences, most were rare, though some public TCRs appeared in many donors.

This chain links TRBV11-2 with TRBJ2-7, with 7 nucleotides matching TRBD2. The specimen was PBMCs. The sequence came from a man under 40 in good health and CMV-seropositive. The CDR3 coding sequence is TGTGCCAGCAGCTTCGGACTAGAATCCTACGAGCAGTACTTC. Translation: CASSFGLESYEQYF.